The T cell receptor beta chain under discussion was sequenced for a study of graft-versus-host responses after intestinal transplantation. V was shortened by 4 bases and J by 3 bases, with 8 bases between the two germline ends. From germline, CDR1 is SGHDT and CDR2 YYEEEE. The CDR3 runs to 14 residues. As for this clone: Its antigen remains unidentified.

Whole-study results and caveats: In patients with graft-donor T cell macrochimerism, allograft graft-versus-host to host-versus-graft clonal ratios were high.

Clones were sequenced by immunoSEQ multiplex PCR, and TCRdb holds only the in-frame ones, with some missing. This sample carries tens of thousands of clones, around nine tenths of them seen once, and the ten largest clones take 0.34%. V usage is TRBV5-6 and J usage is TRBJ1-6; D may be TRBD1 (5 bases). Sample: unstimulated CD4+ T cells sorted from spleen or lymph node cells, taken before intestinal transplant. This TCR was recovered from a human donor who received an intestinal transplant. The CDR3 loop reads CASSRRGYNSPLHF. CDR3 sequence (DNA): TGTGCCAGCAGCAGGAGGGGCTATAATTCACCCCTCCACTTT.